This entry lists 9 T cell receptor beta chains sequenced from one sample in a study of human T cells and chemical hapten exposure. Specified time point: patch test 1, 2 weeks after DPC sensitization. Treatment reported: therapeutic diphenylcyclopropenone sensitization with weekly scalp DPC. TCRdb re-called the RACE reads through MiXCR, storing one row per CDR3 protein. The data contain approximately 340,000 distinct CDR3 sequences, about 7% of them seen just once; the ten biggest clones take up approximately 8.9%. Material: whole blood, obtained in connection with sensitization to the hapten diphenylcyclopropenone (DPC). The receptor source for this set is a young woman with alopecia areata. Some clones in this sample may be carry-over from other donors' samples.

This clonotype has more than one count but fewer than ten. The chain links TRBV18 to TRBJ1-6; 9 positions agree with TRBD1. V lost 2 bases, J lost 7 bases, and 3 bases stayed unmatched. Germline CDR1 KGHSH, CDR2 LQKENI. This CDR3 has 15 amino acids. CDR3 in amino acids: CASSPRTGANSPLHF. CDR3 coding DNA: TGTGCCAGCTCACCAAGGACAGGGGCAAATTCACCCCTCCACTTT.

This clonotype was recorded a few times. This rearrangement joins TRBV5-6 to TRBJ2-7, with 8 bases aligning to TRBD2. V was pared by 1 base and J by 5 bases, with 5 bases of the junction left unmatched. CDR1 is SGHDT and CDR2 is YYEEEE in the germline V gene. This CDR3 comprises 14 residues. CDR3 in DNA: TGTGCCAGCAGCTTGCCGGGGGGGCCTCACGAGCAGTACTTC. It is translated as CASSLPGGPHEQYF.

The genes are TRBV28 and TRBJ1-5; no reliable D call. Germline V gene lookup returns CDR1 MDHEN and CDR2 SYDVKM. CDR3 length equals 16 residues. V shed 5 bases and J shed 4 bases, with 18 bases lying between them. The CDR3: CASSPAEGSSNQPQHF. CDR3 DNA: TGTGCCAGCAGTCCCGCCGAAGGGTCTTCAAATCAGCCCCAGCATTTT.

This chain joins TRBV10-3 and TRBJ2-3; 10 nucleotides match TRBD1. V lost 2 bases and J lost 3; bases outside the gene matches: 8. This CDR3 region has 17 residues. The germline V gene has CDR1 ENHRY and CDR2 SYGVKD. DNA of the CDR3: TGTGCCATCAGTGAGCGGCTGGACAGGGGGAGGACAGATACGCAGTATTTT. Translating gives CAISERLDRGRTDTQYF.

The sample holds many counts of this clonotype. The genes are TRBV29-1 and TRBJ2-2, with D perhaps matching TRBD1 or TRBD2 (8 bases each). The CDR3 sequence is 16 residues long. V dropped 4 bases and J dropped 1 base, with 16 bases sitting between them. Germline CDR1 is SQVTM and CDR2 is ANQGSEA. This CDR3 reads CSVGAGDRLNTGELFF. CDR3 coding DNA: TGCAGCGTTGGAGCGGGGGACAGGCTGAACACCGGGGAGCTGTTTTTT.

The V gene is TRBV24-1, the J gene TRBJ2-2; no reliable D call. The CDR3 spans 14 residues. Germline values: CDR1 KGHDR, CDR2 SFDVKD. The ends were cut back, 3 bases at V and 13 bases at J, with 17 bases in the middle. CDR3 residues: CATSDPRGYDRLFF. As DNA, the CDR3 is TGTGCCACCAGTGATCCCAGAGGCTACGATCGGCTGTTTTTT.

This clonotype was seen more than once but under ten times. The rearrangement links TRBV25-1 to TRBJ1-5; D is ambiguous. This CDR3 region has 14 residues. V shed 5 bases and J shed 4 bases, with 12 bases lying between them. Germline-derived CDR1 and CDR2 are MGHDK and SYGVNS. CDR3 DNA sequence: TGTGCCAGCAGTCCCTACGGTGGGAATCAGCCCCAGCATTTT. As protein: CASSPYGGNQPQHF.

Ten or more counts support this clonotype. This rearrangement joins TRBV2 to TRBJ2-2; D unresolved. Trimming pared 3 bases from V and 4 bases from J, leaving 6 bases between. Germline V gene data show CDR1 as SNHLY and CDR2 as FYNNEI. The CDR3 spans 13 residues. The CDR3 region is CASSDGLTGELFF. The DNA of the CDR3 is TGTGCCAGCAGTGACGGTCTCACCGGGGAGCTGTTTTTT.

This clonotype was counted many times. J is TRBJ2-3 and V is TRBV3-1; TRBD1 aligns across 8 bases. V shed 3 bases, J shed 2 bases, and the junction held 7 bases outside the gene matches. CDR3 size: 16 residues. Germline CDR1 LGHDT, CDR2 YNNKEL (reference sequence). The CDR3 nucleotides read TGTGCCAGCAGCCAGCCCGGACAGGGATTCACAGATACGCAGTATTTT. Translation gives CASSQPGQGFTDTQYF.